This T cell receptor beta chain stems from a study of blood T cell repertoires in COVID-19. The wider study: Whether acute or convalescent, the COVID-19 samples came from the United States, Italy and Spain.

Only in-frame clones appear in the TCRdb table, and some are missing; sequencing was by immunoSEQ multiplex PCR. The sample lists approximately 250,000 clones, roughly 90% occurring once. This clone was counted a single time. The CDR3 is 15 amino acids. V lost 0 bases and J 6 bases, leaving 12 bases between the germline ends. CDR1 and CDR2 (germline): LNHNV, YYDKDF (reference sequence). The sequenced sample consisted of peripheral blood. This clonotype was obtained from a young man with active or convalescent COVID-19. V usage is TRBV15 and J usage is TRBJ1-5; perhaps TRBD1 as D (5 bases). The CDR3, as DNA: TGTGCCACCAGCAGAGATCAGGGATTAACTCAGCCCCAGCATTTT. The encoded protein is CATSRDQGLTQPQHF. Variable domain in full (rest from reference TRBV15 and TRBJ1-5): DAMVIQNPRYQVTQFGKPVTLSCSQTLNHNVMYWYQQKSSQAPKLLFHYYDKDFNNEADTPDNFQSRRPNTSFCFLDIRSPGLGDTAMYLCATSRDQGLTQPQHFGDGTRLSIL.